These 17 T cell receptor beta chains were sequenced from one sample in a study of metastatic and nonmetastatic thyroid tumors. TCRdb reprocessed the PCR reads via MiXCR. Among around 42,000 clones, about 12% were seen once, and the ten largest hold about 9%. Each patient went into thyroid surgery without having received any treatment. The specimen sequenced was blood. Source of these receptors: a male donor with papillary thyroid cancer or a benign thyroid nodule (not recorded which). Some clones in this sample may be carry-over from other donors' samples.

There are many counts of this clone. The chain uses TRBV6-5 and TRBJ2-1, with 7 bases fitting TRBD1. The V segment lost 0 bases and the J segment 5 bases; nucleotides outside the gene matches: 13. CDR1 and CDR2 from the germline V gene are MNHEY and SVGAGI. The CDR3 is 18 residues long. The CDR3 here is CASSYSTFLGQSNNEQFF. The CDR3 nucleotides read TGTGCCAGCAGTTACTCAACATTCCTGGGACAGAGTAACAATGAGCAGTTCTTC.

This clone was recorded at least ten times. The chain links TRBV12-3 or TRBV12-4 to TRBJ1-5; 10 bases match TRBD1. V lost 5 bases and J lost 6; bases outside the gene matches: 7. The CDR3 sequence is 15 residues long. This CDR3 reads CASSLGQGHSQPQHF. As DNA, the CDR3 is TGTGCCAGCAGTCTGGGACAGGGGCATAGTCAGCCCCAGCATTTT.

By sample fraction, this clone is medium-sized. This chain joins TRBV6-2 or TRBV6-3 and TRBJ2-7; 7 bases are shared with TRBD2. V lost 8 bases to trimming and J lost 3 bases; unmatched junction nucleotides: 7. CDR1 is MNHEY, CDR2 SVGEGT, per germline. The CDR3 spans 13 residues. CDR3 loop: CASAGIAGYEQYF. The CDR3, as DNA: TGTGCCAGCGCAGGGATAGCGGGCTACGAGCAGTACTTC.

This clone was detected many times. The chain employs TRBV5-1 and TRBJ1-1; no clear D gene. V was shortened by 0 bases and J by 5 bases, with 8 bases between the two germline ends. Germline V gene lookup returns CDR1 SGHRS and CDR2 YFSETQ. The CDR3 runs 13 residues. The CDR3 DNA sequence: TGCGCCAGCAGCTTGGTACGGCGAACTGAAGCTTTCTTT. This gives the protein CASSLVRRTEAFF.

This clone occurred many times. The chain couples TRBV7-8 to TRBJ1-6, with 9 bases identical to TRBD1. Losses at the gene ends were 5 bases for V and 5 bases for J; bases not matched to a gene: 4. The CDR3 consists of 15 residues. Germline CDR1 SGHVS, CDR2 FQNEAQ. The DNA for the CDR3 is TGTGCCAGCAGCCCCCGGACAGGGGATAATTCACCCCTCCACTTT. Protein product: CASSPRTGDNSPLHF.

The table lists this clone with many counts. Here the CDR3 reads CASRDNLGGYTF. CDR3 DNA sequence: TGCGCCAGCAGGGACAATTTGGGGGGCTACACCTTC. The chain is built from TRBV4-1 and TRBJ1-2, with a weak D call TRBD1 (5 bases). The CDR3 extends over 12 amino acids. Germline V CDR1 and CDR2: MGHRA, YSYEKL. V lost 6 bases and J 8 bases, leaving 13 bases between the germline ends.

For this clone: The junction differs from germline at one of its ends, possibly a read error. The chain links TRBV6-1 to TRBJ1-5; a weak D match, TRBD1 (6 bases). The CDR3 is made up of 16 amino acids. The germline V gene encodes CDR1 MNHNS and CDR2 SASEGT. DNA for the CDR3: TGTGCCAGCAAAAAACTTCCGACAGGCCTGAATCAGCGCCAGCATTTT. This gives the protein CASKKLPTGLNQRQHF.

Comments on this clone: This could be a read error, since a much larger clone is one nucleotide away. Other DNA sequences in the same sample also yield this CDR3. This chain uses TRBV30 with TRBJ2-1, with a tentative D call TRBD1 (5 bases). The CDR3 runs 13 residues. Germline CDR1 GTSNPN, CDR2 SVGIG (reference sequence). V dropped 6 bases and J dropped 6 bases, with 15 bases sitting between them. CDR3 sequence: CACNTGLSNEQFF. In DNA form, the CDR3 reads TGTGCCTGTAATACAGGTCTGAGCAATGAGCAGTTCTTC.

With regard to this clone: Since a much larger clone is just one base distant, this may be a read error. The sample has other DNA sequences that encode this CDR3 too. J is TRBJ2-2 and V is TRBV20-1, with a weak D call TRBD2 (6 bases). This CDR3 contains 13 residues. From germline, CDR1 is DFQATT and CDR2 SNEGSKA (reference sequence). In nucleotides, the CDR3 is TGCAGTGCTAGAGATGTTGGACTAAAGGAGGTGTTTTTC. Protein sequence: CSARDVGLKEVFF.

V is TRBV28 and J is TRBJ1-1; possibly TRBD1 for D (6 bases). Trimming stripped 7 bases from V and 7 bases from J, with 16 bases between. The V gene's germline CDR1 is MDHEN and CDR2 SYDVKM. The CDR3 runs to 13 residues. The CDR3 region is CASTLGQGFEAFF. Here the CDR3 DNA reads TGTGCCAGCACCCTCGGGCAGGGGTTTGAAGCTTTCTTT.

This clone was recorded many times. This chain connects TRBV7-2 to TRBJ2-7; tentative D call: TRBD1 (5 bases). From germline, CDR1 is SGHTA and CDR2 FQGNSA. Trimming left V 5 bases short and J 7 bases short, with 18 bases between. The CDR3 extends over 14 amino acids. CDR3 in DNA: TGTGCCAGCAGCCTTGCGGCAGGGCTAAGGGAGCAGTACTTC. It is translated as CASSLAAGLREQYF.

This clone was seen more than once but under ten times. Other DNA variants within this sample encode the same CDR3. The chain uses TRBV4-1 and TRBJ2-2, with 11 positions matching TRBD2. This CDR3 spans 19 amino acids. The germline V gene has CDR1 MGHRA and CDR2 YSYEKL. The V gene end was trimmed by 0 bases and the J gene end by 6 bases; junction bases not matched to a gene: 12. The CDR3 DNA is TGCGCCAGCAGCCAAGATCTTGGGACTAGCGGTAAGGCTTCCGGGGAGCTGTTTTTT. Translating gives CASSQDLGTSGKASGELFF.

The chain combines TRBV9 with TRBJ1-1; D may be TRBD1 (5 bases). This CDR3 spans 14 amino acids. CDR1 and CDR2 from the germline V gene are SGDLS and YYNGEE. V lost 0 bases, J lost 5 bases, and 11 bases lay in between. CDR3 loop: CASSVGGGETEAFF. The CDR3 DNA sequence: TGTGCCAGCAGCGTAGGGGGCGGGGAAACTGAAGCTTTCTTT.

This clone was counted many times. J is TRBJ2-1 and V is TRBV19, with D perhaps TRBD1 (5 bases). Looked up from germline, CDR1 is LNHDA and CDR2 is SQIVND (reference sequence). The CDR3 consists of 14 residues. Trimming left V 2 bases short and J 0 bases short, with 5 bases between. CDR3 DNA: TGTGCCAGTAGTATAACAGGCTCCTACAATGAGCAGTTCTTC. Its protein is CASSITGSYNEQFF.

This clone showed up many times. This chain links TRBV10-3 with TRBJ1-5; D gene unclear. Germline lookup yields CDR1 ENHRY and CDR2 SYGVKD. V dropped 6 bases and J dropped 1 base, with 10 bases sitting between them. The CDR3 covers 14 residues. As DNA, the CDR3 is TGTGCCATCAGGGACCCAAAGAGCAATCAGCCCCAGCATTTT. It translates to CAIRDPKSNQPQHF.

As for this clone: At one end the junction does not follow the germline gene, possibly because of a read error. CDR3 region: CASRLQLGMDTVELFF. CDR3 nucleotides: TGTGCCAGCAGACTGCAGCTGGGGATGGACACCGTGGAGCTGTTTTTT. The V gene is TRBV6-1, the J gene TRBJ2-2; maybe TRBD1 (5 bases). Germline V gives CDR1 MNHNS, CDR2 SASEGT. The CDR3 is 16 amino acids.

This clone has a count of ten or more. The gene calls are TRBV18 and TRBJ2-7; 7 positions agree with TRBD1. CDR1 is KGHSH, CDR2 LQKENI, per germline. The V and J ends lost 2 bases and 5 bases, in that order; junction bases with no gene match: 3. There are 13 residues in the CDR3. In DNA, the CDR3 is TGTGCCAGCTCACCAGGACAGGACGACGAGCAGTACTTC. Protein product: CASSPGQDDEQYF.